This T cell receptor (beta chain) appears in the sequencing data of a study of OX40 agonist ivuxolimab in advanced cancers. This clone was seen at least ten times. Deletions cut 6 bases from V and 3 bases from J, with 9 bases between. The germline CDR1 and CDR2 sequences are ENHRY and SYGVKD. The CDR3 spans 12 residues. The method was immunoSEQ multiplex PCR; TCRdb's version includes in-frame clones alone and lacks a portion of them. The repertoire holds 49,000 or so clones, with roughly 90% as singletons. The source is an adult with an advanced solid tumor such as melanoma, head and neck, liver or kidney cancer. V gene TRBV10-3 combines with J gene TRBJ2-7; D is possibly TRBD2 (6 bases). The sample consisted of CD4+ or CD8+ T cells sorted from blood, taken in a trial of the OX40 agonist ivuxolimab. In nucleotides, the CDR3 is TGTGCCATCAGGGAGGGAAACTACGAGCAGTACTTC. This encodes CAIREGNYEQYF.